This T cell receptor beta chain was recovered during a study of cytomegalovirus exposure and HLA in healthy donors. PCR employed 60 Vbeta and 13 Jbeta primers. Measured with immunoSEQ multiplex PCR; TCRdb has only the in-frame clones, and not every one. The repertoire consists of some 200,000 clones, with approximately 79% occurring once and the leading ten covering 0.2% to 0.25%. Sequencing used PBMCs. The sequence was obtained from a girl aged 2 to 10 in good health and CMV-seronegative.

The CDR3: CASTQDSLYEQYF. The CDR3 DNA is TGTGCCAGCACCCAGGACTCTCTCTACGAGCAGTACTTC. The chain has TRBV28 and TRBJ2-7, with D perhaps matching TRBD2 (5 bases). V dropped 7 bases and J dropped 3 bases, with 13 bases sitting between them. CDR3 size: 13 residues. CDR1 is MDHEN, CDR2 SYDVKM, per germline. The full variable domain, completed using reference TRBV28 and TRBJ2-7, is DVKVTQSSRYLVKRTGEKVFLECVQDMDHENMFWYRQDPGLGLRLIYFSYDVKMKEKGDIPEGYSVSREKKERFSLILESASTNQTSMYLCASTQDSLYEQYFGPGTRLTVT.